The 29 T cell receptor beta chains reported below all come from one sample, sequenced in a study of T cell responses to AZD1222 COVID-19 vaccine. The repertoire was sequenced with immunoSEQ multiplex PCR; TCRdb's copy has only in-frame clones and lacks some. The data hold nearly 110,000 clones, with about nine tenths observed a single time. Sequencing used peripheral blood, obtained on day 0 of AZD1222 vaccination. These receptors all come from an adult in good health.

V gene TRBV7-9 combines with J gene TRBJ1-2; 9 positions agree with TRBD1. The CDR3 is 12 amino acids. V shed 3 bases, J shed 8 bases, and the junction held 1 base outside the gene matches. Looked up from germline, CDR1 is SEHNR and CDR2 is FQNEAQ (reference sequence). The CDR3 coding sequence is TGTGCCAGCAGCTTTACAGGGGGCGGCTACACCTTC. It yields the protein CASSFTGGGYTF. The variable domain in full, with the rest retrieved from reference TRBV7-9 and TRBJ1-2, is DTGVSQNPRHKITKRGQNVTFRCDPISEHNRLYWYRQTLGQGPEFLTYFQNEAQLEKSRLLSDRFSAERPKGSFSTLEIQRTEQGDSAMYLCASSFTGGGYTFGSGTRLTVV.

The CDR3 loop reads CASSSRIYRGRFYGYTF. Here the CDR3 DNA reads TGTGCCAGCAGTTCTCGAATTTACAGGGGACGATTCTATGGCTACACCTTC. The chain couples TRBV28 to TRBJ1-2; 7 bases match TRBD1. Germline V gene lookup returns CDR1 MDHEN and CDR2 SYDVKM. After removal of 4 bases from V and 4 bases from J, the junction contained 15 bases not matched to a gene. The CDR3 is 17 residues long.

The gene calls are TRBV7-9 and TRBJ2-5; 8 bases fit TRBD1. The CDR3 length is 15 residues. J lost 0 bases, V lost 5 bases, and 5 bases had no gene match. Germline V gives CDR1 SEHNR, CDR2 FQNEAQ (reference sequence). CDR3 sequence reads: CASSRTGSYQETQYF. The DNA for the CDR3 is TGTGCCAGCAGCCGGACAGGGTCGTACCAAGAGACCCAGTACTTC.

Written as DNA, the CDR3 is TGTGCCAGCAGCCCCCCAGCGGGGGGGCCACAAGAGACCCAGTACTTC. Residues: CASSPPAGGPQETQYF. The rearrangement uses TRBV13 and TRBJ2-5; TRBD2 agrees at 10 bases. Germline CDR1 and CDR2: PRHDT and FYEKMQ (reference sequence). V dropped 5 bases and J dropped 2; count of bases not matched to a gene: 8. The CDR3 runs to 16 residues.

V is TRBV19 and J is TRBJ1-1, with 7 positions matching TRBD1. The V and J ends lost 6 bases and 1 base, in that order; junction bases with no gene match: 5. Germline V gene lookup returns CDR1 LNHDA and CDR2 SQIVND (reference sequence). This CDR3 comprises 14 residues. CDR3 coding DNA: TGTGCCAGTAGCCGTGACAGGGAGAACACTGAAGCTTTCTTT. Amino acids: CASSRDRENTEAFF.

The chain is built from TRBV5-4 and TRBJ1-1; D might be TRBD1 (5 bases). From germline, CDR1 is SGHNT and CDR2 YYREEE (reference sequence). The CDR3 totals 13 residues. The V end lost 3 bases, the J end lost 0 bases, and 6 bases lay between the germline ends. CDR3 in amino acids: CASSWGVNTEAFF. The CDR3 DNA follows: TGTGCCAGCAGCTGGGGGGTGAACACTGAAGCTTTCTTT.

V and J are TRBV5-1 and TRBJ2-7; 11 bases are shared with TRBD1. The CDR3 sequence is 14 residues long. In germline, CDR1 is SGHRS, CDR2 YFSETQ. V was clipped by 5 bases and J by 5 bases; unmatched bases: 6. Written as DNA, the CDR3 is TGCGCCAGCAGTCCGGGACAGGGGGGTAACGAGCAGTACTTC. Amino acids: CASSPGQGGNEQYF.

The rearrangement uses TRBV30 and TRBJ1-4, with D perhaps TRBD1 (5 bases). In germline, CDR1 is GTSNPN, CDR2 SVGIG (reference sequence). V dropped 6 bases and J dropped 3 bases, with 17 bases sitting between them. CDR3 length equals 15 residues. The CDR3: CACENAGGANEKLFF. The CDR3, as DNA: TGTGCCTGCGAGAATGCGGGGGGTGCTAATGAAAAACTGTTTTTT.

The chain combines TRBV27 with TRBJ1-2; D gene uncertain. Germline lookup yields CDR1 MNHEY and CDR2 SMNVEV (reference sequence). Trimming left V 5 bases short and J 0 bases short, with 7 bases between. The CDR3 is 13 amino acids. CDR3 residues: CASSQNPNYGYTF. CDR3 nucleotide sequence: TGTGCCAGCAGTCAGAATCCTAACTATGGCTACACCTTC.

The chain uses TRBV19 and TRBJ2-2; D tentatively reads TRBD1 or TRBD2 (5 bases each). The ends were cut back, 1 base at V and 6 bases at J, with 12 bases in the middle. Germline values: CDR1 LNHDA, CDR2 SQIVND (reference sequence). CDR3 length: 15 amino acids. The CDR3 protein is CASSIGLEGPGELFF. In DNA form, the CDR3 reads TGTGCCAGTAGTATAGGCCTCGAGGGGCCCGGGGAGCTGTTTTTT.

In DNA form, the CDR3 reads TGCAGCGTTGAATGGACAGGGGCTAAGGTGGGCAATGAGCAGTTCTTC. It translates to CSVEWTGAKVGNEQFF. The V call is TRBV29-1, the J call TRBJ2-1; TRBD1 agrees at 9 bases. There are 16 residues in the CDR3. Germline V lookup: CDR1 SQVTM, CDR2 ANQGSEA. V dropped 2 bases and J dropped 6; count of bases not matched to a gene: 11.

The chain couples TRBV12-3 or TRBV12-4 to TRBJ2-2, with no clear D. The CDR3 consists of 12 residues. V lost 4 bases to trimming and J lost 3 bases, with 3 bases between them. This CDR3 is CASSYDTGELFF. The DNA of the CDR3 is TGTGCCAGCAGTTACGACACCGGGGAGCTGTTTTTT.

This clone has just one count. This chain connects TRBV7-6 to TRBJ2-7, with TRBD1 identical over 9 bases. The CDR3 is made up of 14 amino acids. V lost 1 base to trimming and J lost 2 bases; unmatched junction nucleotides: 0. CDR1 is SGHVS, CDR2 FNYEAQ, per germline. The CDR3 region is CASSLGQGAYEQYF. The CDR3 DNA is TGTGCCAGCAGCTTAGGACAGGGGGCCTACGAGCAGTACTTC. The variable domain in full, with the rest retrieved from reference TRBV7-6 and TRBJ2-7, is GAGVSQSPRYKVTKRGQDVALRCDPISGHVSLYWYRQALGQGPEFLTYFNYEAQQDKSGLPNDRFSAERPEGSISTLTIQRTEQRDSAMYRCASSLGQGAYEQYFGPGTRLTVT.

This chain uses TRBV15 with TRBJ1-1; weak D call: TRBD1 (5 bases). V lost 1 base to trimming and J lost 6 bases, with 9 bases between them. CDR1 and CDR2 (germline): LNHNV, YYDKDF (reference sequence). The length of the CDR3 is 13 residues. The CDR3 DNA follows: TGTGCCACCAGCAGAGCAGGGAAGGCTGAAGCTTTCTTT. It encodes CATSRAGKAEAFF.

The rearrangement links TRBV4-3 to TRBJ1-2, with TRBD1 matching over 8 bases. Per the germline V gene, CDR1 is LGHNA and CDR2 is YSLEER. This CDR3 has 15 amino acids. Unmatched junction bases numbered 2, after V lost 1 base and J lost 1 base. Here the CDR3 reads CASSQARGHNYGYTF. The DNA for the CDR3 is TGCGCCAGCAGCCAAGCCAGGGGGCATAACTATGGCTACACCTTC.

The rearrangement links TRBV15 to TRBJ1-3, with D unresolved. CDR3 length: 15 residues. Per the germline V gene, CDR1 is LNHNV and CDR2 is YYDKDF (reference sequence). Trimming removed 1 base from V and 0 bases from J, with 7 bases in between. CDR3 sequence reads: CATSRGSASGNTIYF. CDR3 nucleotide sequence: TGTGCCACCAGCAGAGGCTCGGCCTCTGGAAACACCATATATTTT.

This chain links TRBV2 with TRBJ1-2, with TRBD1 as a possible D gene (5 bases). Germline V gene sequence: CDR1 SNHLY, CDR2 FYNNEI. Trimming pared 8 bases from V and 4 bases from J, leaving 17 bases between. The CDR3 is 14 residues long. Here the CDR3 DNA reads TGTGCCAGCCTTGGGGGTGGGGAGATCTATGGCTACACCTTC. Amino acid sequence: CASLGGGEIYGYTF.

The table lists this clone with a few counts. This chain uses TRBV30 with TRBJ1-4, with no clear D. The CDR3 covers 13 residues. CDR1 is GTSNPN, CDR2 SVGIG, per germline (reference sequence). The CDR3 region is CASKHTTNEKLFF. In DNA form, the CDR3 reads TGTGCTTCTAAACATACAACTAATGAAAAACTGTTTTTT. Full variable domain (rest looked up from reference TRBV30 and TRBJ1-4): SQTIHQWPATLVQPVGSPLSLECTVEGTSNPNLYWYRQAAGRGLQLLFYSVGIGQISSEVPQNLSASRPQDRQFILSSKKLLLSDSGFYLCASKHTTNEKLFFGSGTQLSVL.

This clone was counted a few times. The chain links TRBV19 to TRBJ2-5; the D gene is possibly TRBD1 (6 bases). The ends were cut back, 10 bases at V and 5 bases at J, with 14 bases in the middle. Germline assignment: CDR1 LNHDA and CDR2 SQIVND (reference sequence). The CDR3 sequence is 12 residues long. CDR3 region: CATRQAGETQYF. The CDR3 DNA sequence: TGTGCCACCCGACAGGCAGGGGAGACCCAGTACTTC.

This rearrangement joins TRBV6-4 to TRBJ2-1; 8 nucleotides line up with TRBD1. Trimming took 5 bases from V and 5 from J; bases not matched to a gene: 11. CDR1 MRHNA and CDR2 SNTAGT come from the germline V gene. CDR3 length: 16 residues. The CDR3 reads CASSPTTGTGNNEQFF. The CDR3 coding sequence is TGTGCCAGCAGTCCTACCACCGGGACAGGAAACAATGAGCAGTTCTTC.

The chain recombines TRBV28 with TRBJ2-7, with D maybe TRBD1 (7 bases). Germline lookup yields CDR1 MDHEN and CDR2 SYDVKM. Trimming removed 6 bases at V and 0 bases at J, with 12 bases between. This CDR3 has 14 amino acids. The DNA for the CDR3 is TGTGCCAGCAGACCCAGGGGGGTCTCCTACGAGCAGTACTTC. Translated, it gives CASRPRGVSYEQYF.

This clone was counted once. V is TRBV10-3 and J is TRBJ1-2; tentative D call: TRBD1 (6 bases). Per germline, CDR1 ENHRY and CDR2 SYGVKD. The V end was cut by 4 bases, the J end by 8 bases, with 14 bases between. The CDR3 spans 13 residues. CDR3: CAISGGQGEGYTF. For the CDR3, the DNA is TGTGCCATCAGTGGGGGGCAGGGCGAAGGCTACACCTTC.

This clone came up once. The CDR3 reads CASSLSQTQETQYF. The DNA for the CDR3 is TGTGCCAGCAGCTTAAGCCAGACCCAAGAGACCCAGTACTTC. This chain links TRBV7-2 with TRBJ2-5; the D is unclear. Germline V CDR1 and CDR2: SGHTA, FQGNSA. The CDR3 loop spans 14 amino acids. V was trimmed by 2 bases and J by 1 base, leaving 8 bases between them.

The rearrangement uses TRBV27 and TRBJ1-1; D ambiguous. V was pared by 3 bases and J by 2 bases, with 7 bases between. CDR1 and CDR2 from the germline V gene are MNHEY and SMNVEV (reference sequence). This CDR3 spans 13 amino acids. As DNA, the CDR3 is TGTGCCAGCAGTTTCGGGGAAAACACTGAAGCTTTCTTT. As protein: CASSFGENTEAFF.

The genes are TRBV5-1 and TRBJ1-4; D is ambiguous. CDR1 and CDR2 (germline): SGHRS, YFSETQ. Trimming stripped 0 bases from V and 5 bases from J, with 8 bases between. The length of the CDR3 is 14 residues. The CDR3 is CASSLVSSNEKLFF. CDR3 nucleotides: TGCGCCAGCAGCTTGGTAAGCAGCAATGAAAAACTGTTTTTT.

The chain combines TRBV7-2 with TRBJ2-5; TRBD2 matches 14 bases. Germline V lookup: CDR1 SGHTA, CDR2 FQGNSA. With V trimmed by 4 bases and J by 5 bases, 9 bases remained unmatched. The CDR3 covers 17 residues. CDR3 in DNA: TGTGCCAGCAGCTCAGGACTAGCGGGAGGTGTGGGGGAGACCCAGTACTTC. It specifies CASSSGLAGGVGETQYF.

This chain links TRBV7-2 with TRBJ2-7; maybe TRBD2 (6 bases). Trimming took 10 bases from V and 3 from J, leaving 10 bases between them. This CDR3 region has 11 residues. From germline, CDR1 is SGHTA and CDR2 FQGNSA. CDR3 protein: CATGGDYEQYF. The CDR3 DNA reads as TGTGCCACCGGGGGTGACTACGAGCAGTACTTC.

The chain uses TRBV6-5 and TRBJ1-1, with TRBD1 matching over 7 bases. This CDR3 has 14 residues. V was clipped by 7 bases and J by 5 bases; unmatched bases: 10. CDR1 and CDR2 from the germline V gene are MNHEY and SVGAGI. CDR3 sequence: CASTSGGSRTEAFF. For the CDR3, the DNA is TGTGCCAGCACCTCAGGGGGGTCCCGGACTGAAGCTTTCTTT.

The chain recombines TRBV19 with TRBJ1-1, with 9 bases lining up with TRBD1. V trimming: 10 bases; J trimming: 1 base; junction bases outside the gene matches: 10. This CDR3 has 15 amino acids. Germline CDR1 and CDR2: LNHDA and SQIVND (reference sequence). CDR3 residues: CAIKGTGKWNTEAFF. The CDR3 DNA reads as TGTGCCATAAAAGGGACAGGGAAATGGAACACTGAAGCTTTCTTT.